This T cell receptor (beta chain) was sequenced for a study of Tregs in tolerant kidney transplant recipients. Study results and caveats: The small number of patients limits these findings pending further validation. Biological reproducibility was not directly addressed in this study.

A remark on this clone: Its antigen is unidentified.

Unstimulated regulatory T cells (CD4+CD25+CD127-), CD4+CD25- non-regulatory cells, CD4 and CD8 cells were FACS-sorted from thawed PBMCs. Method: immunoSEQ multiplex PCR; TCRdb's copy keeps in-frame clones and lacks some. The sample lists some 90,000 clones, approximately 92% seen once, with about 4.9% in the top ten. Looked up from germline, CDR1 is SGHDT and CDR2 is YYEEEE. CDR3 size: 14 residues. Trimming cost V 3 bases and J 3 bases; bases outside gene matches: 4. The chain has TRBV5-6 and TRBJ2-7, with 9 positions matching TRBD1. Sequencing was carried out using CD8+ T cells from blood. The TCR was taken from a human donor in good health. In nucleotides, the CDR3 is TGTGCCAGCAGCTACGGACAGGGGTTCTACGAGCAGTACTTC. Translating it yields CASSYGQGFYEQYF.